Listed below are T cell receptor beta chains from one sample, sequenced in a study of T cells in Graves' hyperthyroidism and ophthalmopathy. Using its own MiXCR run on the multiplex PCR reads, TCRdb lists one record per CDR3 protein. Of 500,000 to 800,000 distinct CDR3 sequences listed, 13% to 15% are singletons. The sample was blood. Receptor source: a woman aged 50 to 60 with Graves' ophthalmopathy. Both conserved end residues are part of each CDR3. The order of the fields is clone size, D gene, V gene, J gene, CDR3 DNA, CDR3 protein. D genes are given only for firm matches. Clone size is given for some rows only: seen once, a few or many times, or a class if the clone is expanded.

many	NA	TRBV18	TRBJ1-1	TGTGCCAGCTCCCAAGGGTTCGGCACTGAAGCTTTCTTT	CASSQGFGTEAFF
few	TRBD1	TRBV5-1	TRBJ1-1	TGCGCCAGCAGCTTTCAGTCGGCAGGGGGCACTGAAGCTTTCTTT	CASSFQSAGGTEAFF
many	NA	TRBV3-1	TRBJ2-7	TGTGCCAGCAGCCAAGGACTTTTCGAGCAGTACTTC	CASSQGLFEQYF
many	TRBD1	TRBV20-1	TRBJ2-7	TGCAGTGCTACGAGGGGGCGTGGGATATTGGAGCAGTACTTC	CSATRGRGILEQYF
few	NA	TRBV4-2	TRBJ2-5	TGTGCCAGCAGCGAGTTAGCGGAAGAGACCCAGTACTTC	CASSELAEETQYF
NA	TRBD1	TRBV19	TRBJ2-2	TGTGCCAGTAAGGGGGCTGCGAACACCGGGGAGCTGTTTTTT	CASKGAANTGELFF
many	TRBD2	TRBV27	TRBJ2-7	TGTGCCACCAAAAGGGGCGGGAGCTCCTACGAGCAGTACTTC	CATKRGGSSYEQYF
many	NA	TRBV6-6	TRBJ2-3	TGTGCCAGCAGTTACTTGGGAGCTAGCACAGATACGCAGTATTTT	CASSYLGASTDTQYF
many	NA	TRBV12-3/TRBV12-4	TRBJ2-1	TGTGCCAGCAGTTTGGTTGTCCGCCTCAATGAGCAGTTCTTC	CASSLVVRLNEQFF
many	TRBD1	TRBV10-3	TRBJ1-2	TGTGCCATCAGTGAGTCAGGACAGGCCTATGGCTACACCTTC	CAISESGQAYGYTF
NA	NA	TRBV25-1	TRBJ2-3	TGTGCCAGCAGTGAATTGGCTAGCCTAGCTGGAGATACGCAGTATTTT	CASSELASLAGDTQYF
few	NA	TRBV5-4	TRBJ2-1	TGTGCCAGCAGCTTGGAGGTCAGTCGAAACAATGAGCAGTTCTTC	CASSLEVSRNNEQFF
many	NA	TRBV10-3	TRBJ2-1	TGTGCCATCAGTGAGCGTCCGAGCAATGAGCAGTTCTTC	CAISERPSNEQFF
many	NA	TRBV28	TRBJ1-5	TGTGCCAGCAGCAACAGGGATAGCAATCAGCCCCAGCATTTT	CASSNRDSNQPQHF
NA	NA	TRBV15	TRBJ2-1	TGTGCCACCAGCAGAGATAAAGCCAAAATTCAGTTCTTC	CATSRDKAKIQFF
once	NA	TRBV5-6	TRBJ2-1	TGTGCCAGCAGCTTGGCCGTTGCCACCAATGAGCAGTTCTTC	CASSLAVATNEQFF
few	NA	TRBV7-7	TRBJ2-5	TGTGCTAGCAGACCACTTATCGGGGGTTCAGAGACCCAGTACTTC	CASRPLIGGSETQYF
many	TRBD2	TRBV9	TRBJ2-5	TGTGCCAGCAGCGTAGTGGCGGGAGGTATCCAAGAGACCCAGTACTTC	CASSVVAGGIQETQYF
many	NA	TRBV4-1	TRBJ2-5	TGCGCCAGCAGCCAAGGTATGGAGACGCAAGAGACCCAGTACTTC	CASSQGMETQETQYF
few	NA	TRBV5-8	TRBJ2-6	TGTGCCAGCAACCGGGACCGCTCTGGGGCCAACGTCCTGACTTTC	CASNRDRSGANVLTF
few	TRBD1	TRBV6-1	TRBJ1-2	TGTGCCAGCATTGACAGGGTTTCGGAGGGCTACACCTTC	CASIDRVSEGYTF
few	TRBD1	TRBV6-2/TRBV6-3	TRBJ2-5	TGTGCCAGCAGCTCGGACAGGCGAAAGTACTTC	CASSSDRRKYF
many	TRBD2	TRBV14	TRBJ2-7	TGTGCCAGCAGCCAACCCGGGACTAGCTCCTACGAGCAGTACTTC	CASSQPGTSSYEQYF
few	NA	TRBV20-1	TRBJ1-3	TGCAGTGCTAGAGGGGGAAAATTCGGTGGAAACACCATATATTTT	CSARGGKFGGNTIYF
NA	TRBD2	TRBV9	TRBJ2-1	TGTGCCAGCAGCGTAGTGACTAGCGGGATATCGGGCAATGAGCAGTTCTTC	CASSVVTSGISGNEQFF
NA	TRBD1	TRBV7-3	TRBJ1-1	TGTGCCAGCAGCTTAGTAACAGGGGCCAGAGTGAACACTGAAGCTTTCTTT	CASSLVTGARVNTEAFF
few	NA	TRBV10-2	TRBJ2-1	TGCGCCAGCAGTGAGAATAAAGCATACAATGAGCAGTTCTTC	CASSENKAYNEQFF
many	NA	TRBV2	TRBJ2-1	TGTGCCAGCAGTGATGGGGCAGGGCAGTTCTTC	CASSDGAGQFF
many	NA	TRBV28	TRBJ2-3	TGTGCCAGCAGTTTCCCCCCCGGCGGGAGCACAGATACGCAGTATTTT	CASSFPPGGSTDTQYF
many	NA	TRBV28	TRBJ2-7	TGTGCCAGCAGCTCGACGGGACACTCTTACGAGCAGTACTTC	CASSSTGHSYEQYF
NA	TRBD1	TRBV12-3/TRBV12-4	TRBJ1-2	TGTGCCAGCAGTTCCCGGGACAGGTTTTGGGGCTACACCTTC	CASSSRDRFWGYTF
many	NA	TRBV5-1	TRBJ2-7	TGCGCCAGCAGCTTGGTCGGAGCTACGAACGAGCAGTACTTC	CASSLVGATNEQYF
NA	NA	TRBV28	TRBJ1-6	TGTGCCAGCAGTCTTGATCCTTCCAATTCACCCCTCCACTTT	CASSLDPSNSPLHF